Sequencing of this TCR beta chain was carried out in a study of PD-1 blockade in classical Hodgkin lymphoma. TCRdb's copy holds only in-frame clones and misses some; the assay was immunoSEQ multiplex PCR. This sample yields 10,000 to 15,000 clones, of which under 90% are seen a single time; roughly 0.51% belongs to the top ten. Relapses following autologous stem cell transplantation were seen in all patients, with brentuximab vedotin exposure varying. Purification of CD4+ T cells from thawed PBMCs was performed via magnetic negative selection. For this clone: Its target is unknown.

Findings of the study overall: What caused the repertoire differences, perhaps disease activity or prior therapy, remains undefined. Complete responders matched newly diagnosed patients in baseline diversity. At baseline, newly diagnosed patients reportedly showed less TCR diversity than healthy donors.

This CDR3 has 16 residues. From germline, CDR1 is LGHNT and CDR2 FRNRAP. V lost 4 bases, J lost 3 bases, and 16 bases lay in between. The specimen was CD4+ T cells from blood, collected at baseline. This clonotype was sampled from a human donor with classical Hodgkin lymphoma. The genes are TRBV12-5 and TRBJ2-1; a possible D gene is TRBD2 (6 bases). Here the CDR3 reads CASGSLRAGYYNEQFF. The DNA of the CDR3 is TGTGCTAGTGGTTCTCTAAGGGCGGGATACTACAATGAGCAGTTCTTC.